This T cell receptor beta chain was documented in a study of T cell responses to AZD1222 COVID-19 vaccine. The protocol was immunoSEQ multiplex PCR, while the TCRdb copy is restricted to in-frame clones and leaves out a portion. The sample has about 120,000 clones, about 85% seen once. Overall study findings and caveats: White British donors predominated, females outnumbered males, and clonal diversity was possibly underestimated. Baseline seropositivity characterized only 5 or 6 AZD1222 recipients. Spike-wide coverage was observed for vaccine-associated CD4 TCRs, with dominant responses at 160-218 and 743-854. The peak T cell response came first, and repertoires were sampled only after it.

This CDR3 has 15 amino acids. Germline V gene data show CDR1 as SGHRS and CDR2 as YFSETQ. Trimming took off 0 bases at V and 1 base at J, with 7 bases between the two ends. This clone was seen a handful of times. As yet, its antigen is unknown. The chain is built from TRBV5-1 and TRBJ2-2, with a tentative D call TRBD1 (6 bases). This TCR was recovered from an adult in good health. The sequences come from peripheral blood, collected on day 0 of AZD1222 vaccination. CDR3 bases: TGCGCCAGCAGCTTGGCACAGGGGAACACCGGGGAGCTGTTTTTT. This translates into CASSLAQGNTGELFF.